The rows below give T cell receptor beta chains drawn from one sample of a study of patients and donors after allogeneic stem cell transplantation. From the RT-PCR reads, TCRdb called clonotypes with MiXCR, one entry per CDR3 protein. The sample gives some 880,000 distinct CDR3 sequences, roughly 18% of which show up once; about 6% is in the top ten. Input material: blood, either unsorted or a sorted T cell fraction (not recorded which). These receptors came from a human donor who was either an allogeneic HSCT recipient or a stem cell or donor lymphocyte infusion donor (not recorded which). It is not recorded whose cells these are; they may come from a transplant donor. Each CDR3 is given without its conserved first and last residue.

j_gene: TRBJ2-7; v_gene: TRBV3-1; CDR3aa: ASSQASTGTYEQY
j_gene: TRBJ2-5; v_gene: TRBV6-5; CDR3aa: ASSYSRTGGETQY
j_gene: TRBJ2-3; v_gene: TRBV12-3/TRBV12-4; CDR3aa: ASGRSSTDTQY
j_gene: TRBJ1-1; v_gene: TRBV6-5; CDR3aa: ASSYLPRTAMNTEAF
j_gene: TRBJ2-7; v_gene: TRBV20-1; CDR3aa: SASLPYEQY
j_gene: TRBJ1-2; v_gene: TRBV4-2; CDR3aa: ASSPISDNYGYT
j_gene: TRBJ1-4; v_gene: TRBV30; CDR3aa: AWSVRQTNEKLF
j_gene: TRBJ2-5; v_gene: TRBV6-5; CDR3aa: ASGGWETQY
j_gene: TRBJ2-5; v_gene: TRBV20-1; CDR3aa: ISTDGEETQY
j_gene: TRBJ1-1; v_gene: TRBV4-2; CDR3aa: ASSQGPPVFGTEAF
j_gene: TRBJ2-7; v_gene: TRBV14; CDR3aa: ASSHSSGQHPYEQY
j_gene: TRBJ1-5; v_gene: TRBV5-1; CDR3aa: ASSLEGGDQPQH
j_gene: TRBJ2-5; v_gene: TRBV20-1; CDR3aa: SAQTAYQETQY
j_gene: TRBJ2-1; v_gene: TRBV5-1; CDR3aa: ASSVLAGAEQF